A selection of T cell receptor beta chains follows, all from one sample in a study of T cell changes during pregnancy in multiple sclerosis. Assay: immunoSEQ multiplex PCR; the TCRdb copy retains only in-frame clones and omits some. The sample consists of more than 35,000 clones, 70% to 90% of them appearing once. The sequences come from CD8+ T cells from peripheral blood mononuclear cells, collected after pregnancy. Every receptor here comes from a female donor in good health, enrolled as a control in a pregnancy study. Both conserved end residues are part of each CDR3. A D gene is named only where the DNA matches it firmly. Clone size is given for some rows only: seen once, a few or many times, or a class if the clone is expanded.

D gene: NA
J gene: TRBJ1-1
V gene: TRBV19
clone size: NA
CDR3 DNA: TGTGCCAGTAGTAGGGTCAGGGACACGAACACTGAAGCTTTCTTT
CDR3 protein: CASSRVRDTNTEAFF

D gene: TRBD1
J gene: TRBJ1-5
V gene: TRBV5-3
clone size: NA
CDR3 DNA: TGTGCCAGAAGCCCCAGGCAGGGGGCCGGCAATCAGCCCCAGCATTTT
CDR3 protein: CARSPRQGAGNQPQHF

D gene: TRBD1
J gene: TRBJ2-7
V gene: TRBV28
clone size: NA
CDR3 DNA: TGTGCCAGCAGTACGGGGGAGTGGGGGACAGGGGGCAGCGAGCAGTACTTC
CDR3 protein: CASSTGEWGTGGSEQYF

D gene: NA
J gene: TRBJ1-1
V gene: TRBV7-8
clone size: once
CDR3 DNA: TGTGCCAGCAGCCCGGGAGATTTGAACACTGAAGCTTTCTTT
CDR3 protein: CASSPGDLNTEAFF

D gene: NA
J gene: TRBJ1-2
V gene: TRBV14
clone size: NA
CDR3 DNA: TGTGCCAGCAGCCAAGTGGACAGAGATTACTATGGCTACACCTTC
CDR3 protein: CASSQVDRDYYGYTF

D gene: NA
J gene: TRBJ2-1
V gene: TRBV5-8
clone size: NA
CDR3 DNA: TGTGCCAGCAGCCTTCGACAGTACAATGAGCAGTTCTTC
CDR3 protein: CASSLRQYNEQFF

D gene: TRBD2
J gene: TRBJ2-5
V gene: TRBV28
clone size: NA
CDR3 DNA: TGTGCCAGCAGTTTTTCGAGCGGGGGGGAGACCCAGTACTTC
CDR3 protein: CASSFSSGGETQYF

D gene: NA
J gene: TRBJ1-1
V gene: TRBV4-2
clone size: NA
CDR3 DNA: TGTGCCAGCAGCCAAGAGGTAGGCGGGAACACTGAAGCTTTCTTT
CDR3 protein: CASSQEVGGNTEAFF

D gene: TRBD1
J gene: TRBJ1-5
V gene: TRBV9
clone size: NA
CDR3 DNA: TGTGCCAGCAGCGCCACAGGGGGGCAGCCCCAGCATTTT
CDR3 protein: CASSATGGQPQHF

D gene: NA
J gene: TRBJ2-3
V gene: TRBV9
clone size: NA
CDR3 DNA: TGTGCCAGCAGCGTTGAGGGAGGTACAGATACGCAGTATTTT
CDR3 protein: CASSVEGGTDTQYF

D gene: TRBD1
J gene: TRBJ1-1
V gene: TRBV29-1
clone size: NA
CDR3 DNA: TGCAGCGTTGAATATGGGGACAGGGTTTACACTGAAGCTTTCTTT
CDR3 protein: CSVEYGDRVYTEAFF

D gene: TRBD1
J gene: TRBJ2-7
V gene: TRBV2
clone size: NA
CDR3 DNA: TGTGCCAGCAGTGACAGGGGGTACGAGCAGTACTTC
CDR3 protein: CASSDRGYEQYF

D gene: NA
J gene: TRBJ1-1
V gene: TRBV5-6
clone size: NA
CDR3 DNA: TGTGCCAGCAGCATCGAGGACACTGAAGCTTTCTTT
CDR3 protein: CASSIEDTEAFF

D gene: TRBD1
J gene: TRBJ1-6
V gene: TRBV27
clone size: NA
CDR3 DNA: TGTGCCAGCAGGACAGGGACAGGTCGCTCCTATAATTCACCCCTCCACTTT
CDR3 protein: CASRTGTGRSYNSPLHF

D gene: TRBD2
J gene: TRBJ2-3
V gene: TRBV14
clone size: NA
CDR3 DNA: TGTGCCAGCAGCCAAGATCGAAATAGCGGGGGTAGCACAGATACGCAGTATTTT
CDR3 protein: CASSQDRNSGGSTDTQYF

D gene: NA
J gene: TRBJ1-1
V gene: TRBV27
clone size: NA
CDR3 DNA: TGTGCCACCCAGGGTGGGTGGGACACTGAAGCTTTCTTT
CDR3 protein: CATQGGWDTEAFF

D gene: NA
J gene: TRBJ2-1
V gene: TRBV5-4
clone size: NA
CDR3 DNA: TGTGCCAGCAGCTCCCCCATGGACGGGGTAATATCCTACAATGAGCAGTTCTTC
CDR3 protein: CASSSPMDGVISYNEQFF

D gene: NA
J gene: TRBJ1-1
V gene: TRBV9
clone size: NA
CDR3 DNA: TGTGCCAGCAGCGTAGGATGGGGGCTTGACACTGAAGCTTTCTTT
CDR3 protein: CASSVGWGLDTEAFF

D gene: NA
J gene: TRBJ2-1
V gene: TRBV27
clone size: NA
CDR3 DNA: TGTGCCAGCAGTTTAAACAGGGTGAATGAGCAGTTCTTC
CDR3 protein: CASSLNRVNEQFF

D gene: NA
J gene: TRBJ2-3
V gene: TRBV6-1
clone size: NA
CDR3 DNA: TGTGCCAGCAGTGTCCTAGTAGCGAGCACAGATACGCAGTATTTT
CDR3 protein: CASSVLVASTDTQYF

D gene: TRBD1
J gene: TRBJ1-2
V gene: TRBV27
clone size: NA
CDR3 DNA: TGTGCCAGCAGTACACGTGGACAGGGGTATGGCTACACCTTC
CDR3 protein: CASSTRGQGYGYTF

D gene: NA
J gene: TRBJ2-7
V gene: TRBV11-2
clone size: NA
CDR3 DNA: TGTGCCAGCACCTCTGGCGGACACTCCTACGAGCAGTACTTC
CDR3 protein: CASTSGGHSYEQYF

D gene: NA
J gene: TRBJ2-1
V gene: TRBV7-9
clone size: NA
CDR3 DNA: TGTGCCAGCAGTCTAGGGGGGGATGAGCAGTTCTTC
CDR3 protein: CASSLGGDEQFF

D gene: NA
J gene: TRBJ1-5
V gene: TRBV19
clone size: NA
CDR3 DNA: TGTGCCAGTAGTGGCAGAGGTAATCAGCCCCAGCATTTT
CDR3 protein: CASSGRGNQPQHF

D gene: NA
J gene: TRBJ1-1
V gene: TRBV5-8
clone size: NA
CDR3 DNA: TGTGCCAGCAGCTCAAACAGGCCTGAAGCTTTCTTT
CDR3 protein: CASSSNRPEAFF

D gene: TRBD2
J gene: TRBJ2-3
V gene: TRBV27
clone size: once
CDR3 DNA: TGTGCCAGCAGTCCCGGGACTAGCGGGGGCGCAGATACGCAGTATTTT
CDR3 protein: CASSPGTSGGADTQYF

D gene: TRBD2
J gene: TRBJ2-2
V gene: TRBV7-3
clone size: NA
CDR3 DNA: TGTGCCAGCAGCCCCGGGGCCTGGGGGGGCGGGGAGCTGTTTTTT
CDR3 protein: CASSPGAWGGGELFF

D gene: TRBD2
J gene: TRBJ2-3
V gene: TRBV5-4
clone size: NA
CDR3 DNA: TGTGCCAGCAGCTTGCCTAGCGGGGGCTACAGCACAGATACGCAGTATTTT
CDR3 protein: CASSLPSGGYSTDTQYF

D gene: TRBD1
J gene: TRBJ2-7
V gene: TRBV6-6
clone size: NA
CDR3 DNA: TGTGCCAGCAGCTACGGGGACAGGGGCTCCTACGAGCAGTACTTC
CDR3 protein: CASSYGDRGSYEQYF

D gene: TRBD1
J gene: TRBJ2-2
V gene: TRBV7-8
clone size: NA
CDR3 DNA: TGTGCCAGCAGCTATACCCCGACAGGGTCCGGGGAGCTGTTTTTT
CDR3 protein: CASSYTPTGSGELFF

D gene: NA
J gene: TRBJ1-1
V gene: TRBV5-1
clone size: once
CDR3 DNA: TGCGCCAGCAGCCCGGGTCAGGGGACTGAAGCTTTCTTT
CDR3 protein: CASSPGQGTEAFF

D gene: TRBD1
J gene: TRBJ2-1
V gene: TRBV6-4
clone size: NA
CDR3 DNA: TGTGCCAGCAGTGACTCCACAGGGGGCCCGGGTGTGCAGTTCTTC
CDR3 protein: CASSDSTGGPGVQFF

D gene: TRBD2
J gene: TRBJ2-1
V gene: TRBV11-2
clone size: NA
CDR3 DNA: TGTGCCAGCAGCCGACTAGCGGGGGGGATCAATGAGCAGTTCTTC
CDR3 protein: CASSRLAGGINEQFF

D gene: TRBD2
J gene: TRBJ2-3
V gene: TRBV13
clone size: NA
CDR3 DNA: TGTGCCAGCAGCGCGACGGGACTAGCGGGGCGCTCAAGAGATACGCAGTATTTT
CDR3 protein: CASSATGLAGRSRDTQYF

D gene: NA
J gene: TRBJ1-6
V gene: TRBV27
clone size: NA
CDR3 DNA: TGTGCCAGCAGGGCGTCGGGGGAGTGGAATTCACCCCTCCACTTT
CDR3 protein: CASRASGEWNSPLHF